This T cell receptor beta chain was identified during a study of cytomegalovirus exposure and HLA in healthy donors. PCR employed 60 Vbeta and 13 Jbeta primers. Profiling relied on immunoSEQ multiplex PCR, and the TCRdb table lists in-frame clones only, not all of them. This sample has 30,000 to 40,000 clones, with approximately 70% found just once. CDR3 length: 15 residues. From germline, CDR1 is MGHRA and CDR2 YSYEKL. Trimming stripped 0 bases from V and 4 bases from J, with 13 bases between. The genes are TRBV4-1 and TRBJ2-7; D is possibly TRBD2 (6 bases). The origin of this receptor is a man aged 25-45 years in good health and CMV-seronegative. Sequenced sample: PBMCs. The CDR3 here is CASSQDGSGLYEQYF. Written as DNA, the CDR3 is TGCGCCAGCAGCCAAGACGGTAGCGGTCTTTACGAGCAGTACTTC.